This T cell receptor beta chain was captured by sequencing in a study of blood T cells in healthy people across ages. Germline CDR1 and CDR2: LGHNA and YNFKEQ. CDR3 size: 15 residues. A second PCR, run for roughly 7 to 12 cycles, used a sample-barcoded 5' primer plus a J-beta primer mix. TCRdb ran MiXCR on the 5' RACE reads and lists one entry per CDR3 protein. The table shows 700,000 to 900,000 distinct CDR3 sequences, with around 25% occurring only once. In this sample, this clonotype turned up a few times. The data also belong to a second study, concerning T cells of mothers and their children.

V usage is TRBV4-2 and J usage is TRBJ2-1, with D tentatively TRBD2 (5 bases). With the DNA end fitting TRBJ2-7 better, the J assignment may be wrong. Source material: blood. The source is a boy younger than 18 in good health. In nucleotides, the CDR3 is TGTGCCAGCAGCCAAGATCCGCGGGCTACCTACGAGCAGTACTTC. It codes for CASSQDPRATYEQYF.